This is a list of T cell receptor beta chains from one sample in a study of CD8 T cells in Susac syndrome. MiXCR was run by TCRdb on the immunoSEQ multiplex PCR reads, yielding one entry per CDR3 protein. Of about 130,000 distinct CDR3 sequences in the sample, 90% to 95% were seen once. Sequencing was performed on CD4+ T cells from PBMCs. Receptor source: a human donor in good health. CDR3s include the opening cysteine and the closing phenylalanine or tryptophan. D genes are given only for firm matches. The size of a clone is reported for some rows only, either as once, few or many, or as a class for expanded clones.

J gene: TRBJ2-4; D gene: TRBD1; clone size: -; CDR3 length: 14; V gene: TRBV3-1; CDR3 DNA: TGTGCCAGCAGCTATAGACAGGGCGAAAACATTCAGTACTTC; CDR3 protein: CASSYRQGENIQYF
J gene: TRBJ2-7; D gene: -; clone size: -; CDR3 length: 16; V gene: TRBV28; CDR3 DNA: TGTGCCAGCAGCCTACGTCAGGTGTATGGGGCCTACGAGCAGTACTTC; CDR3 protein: CASSLRQVYGAYEQYF
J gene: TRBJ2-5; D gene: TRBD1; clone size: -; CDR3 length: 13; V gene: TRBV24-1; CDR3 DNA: TGTGCCACCAGTGACTTCAGGGGGGAGACCCAGTACTTC; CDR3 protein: CATSDFRGETQYF
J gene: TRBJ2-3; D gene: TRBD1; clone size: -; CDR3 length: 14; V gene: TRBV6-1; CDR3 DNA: TGTGCCACCTACAGGGGCAGCACAGCAGATACGCAGTATTTT; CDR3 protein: CATYRGSTADTQYF
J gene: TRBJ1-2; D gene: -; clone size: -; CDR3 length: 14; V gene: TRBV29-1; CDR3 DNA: TGCAGCGTTGCGAAACCGCAGGGTGCAGATGGCTACACCTTC; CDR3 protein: CSVAKPQGADGYTF
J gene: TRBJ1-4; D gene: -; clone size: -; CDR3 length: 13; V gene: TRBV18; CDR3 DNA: TGTGCCAGCTCAATTGGGACGAGTGAAAAACTGTTTTTT; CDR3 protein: CASSIGTSEKLFF
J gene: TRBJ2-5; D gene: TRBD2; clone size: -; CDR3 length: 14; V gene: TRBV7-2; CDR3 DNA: TGTGCCAGCAGCTTAGAAGCGGGGTGGGAGACCCAGTACTTC; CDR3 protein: CASSLEAGWETQYF
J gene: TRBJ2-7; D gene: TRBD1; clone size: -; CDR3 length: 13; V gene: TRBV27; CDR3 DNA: TGTGCCAGCAGTTCCACTTCGACAGGGGAGCAGTACTTC; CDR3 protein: CASSSTSTGEQYF
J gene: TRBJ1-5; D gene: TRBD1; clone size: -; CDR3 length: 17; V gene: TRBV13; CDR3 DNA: TGTGCCAGCAGCTTAGCAACAGGGGAGGGGTCGCATCAGCCCCAGCATTTT; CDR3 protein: CASSLATGEGSHQPQHF
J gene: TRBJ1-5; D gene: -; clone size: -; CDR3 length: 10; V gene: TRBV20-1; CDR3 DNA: TGCAGTGCTAGGTTGGGGCCCCAGCATTTT; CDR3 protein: CSARLGPQHF
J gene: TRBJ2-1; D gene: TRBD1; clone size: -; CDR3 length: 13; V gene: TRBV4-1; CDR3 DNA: TGCGCCAGCAGCCGAGGACAGGGGTATGAGCAGTTCTTC; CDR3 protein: CASSRGQGYEQFF
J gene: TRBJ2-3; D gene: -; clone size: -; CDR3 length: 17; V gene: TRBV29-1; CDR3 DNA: TGCAGCGTTGGTACCCGGGGAACACAGTACCCCACAGATACGCAGTATTTT; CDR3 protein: CSVGTRGTQYPTDTQYF
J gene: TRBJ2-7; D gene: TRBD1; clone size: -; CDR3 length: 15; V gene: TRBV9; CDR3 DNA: TGTGCCAGCAGCCCGACAGGGGACCTCCCCTACGAGCAGTACTTC; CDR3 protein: CASSPTGDLPYEQYF
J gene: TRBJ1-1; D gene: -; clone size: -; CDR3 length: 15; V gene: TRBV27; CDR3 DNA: TGTGCCAGCAGTTTATCGAGGAGTGTGAACACTGAAGCTTTCTTT; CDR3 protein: CASSLSRSVNTEAFF
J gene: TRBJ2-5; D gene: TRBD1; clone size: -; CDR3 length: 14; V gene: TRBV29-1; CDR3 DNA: TGCAGCGTTGGGACAGGGGGCTTTGGGGAGACCCAGTACTTC; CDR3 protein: CSVGTGGFGETQYF
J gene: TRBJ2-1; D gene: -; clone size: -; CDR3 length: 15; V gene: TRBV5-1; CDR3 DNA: TGCGCCAGCAGCTTGGTCACAATCTCCTACAATGAGCAGTTCTTC; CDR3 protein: CASSLVTISYNEQFF
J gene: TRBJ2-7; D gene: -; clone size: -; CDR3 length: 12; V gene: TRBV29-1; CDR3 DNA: TGCAGCGTTGGGGCCTTCTCCTACGAGCAGTACTTC; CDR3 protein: CSVGAFSYEQYF
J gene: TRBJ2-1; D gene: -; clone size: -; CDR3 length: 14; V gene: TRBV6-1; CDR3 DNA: TGTGCCAGCAGAGAATACCTAGGTAGGAATGAGCAGTTCTTC; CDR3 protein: CASREYLGRNEQFF
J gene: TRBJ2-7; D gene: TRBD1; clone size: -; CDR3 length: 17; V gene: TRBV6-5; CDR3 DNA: TGTGCCAGCAGTTACGAGGCGCAGGGGGTCAGGGCCCACGAGCAGTACTTC; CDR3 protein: CASSYEAQGVRAHEQYF
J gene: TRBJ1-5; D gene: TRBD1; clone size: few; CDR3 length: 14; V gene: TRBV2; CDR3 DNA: TGTGCCAGCAGCCGGGACAGGGGCAATCAGCCCCAGCATTTT; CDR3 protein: CASSRDRGNQPQHF
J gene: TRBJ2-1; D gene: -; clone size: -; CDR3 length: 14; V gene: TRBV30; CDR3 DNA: TGTGCCTGGAGTCGCGGGGCCTCCTACAATGAGCAGTTCTTC; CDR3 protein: CAWSRGASYNEQFF
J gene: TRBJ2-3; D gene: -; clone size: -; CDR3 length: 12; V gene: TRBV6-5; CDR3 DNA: TGTGCCGTACACAGTAGCACAGATACGCAGTATTTT; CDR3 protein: CAVHSSTDTQYF
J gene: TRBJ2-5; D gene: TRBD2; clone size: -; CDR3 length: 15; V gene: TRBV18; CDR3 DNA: TGTGCCAGCTCACCACCAGCGGGAAGGAAAGAGACCCAGTACTTC; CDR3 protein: CASSPPAGRKETQYF
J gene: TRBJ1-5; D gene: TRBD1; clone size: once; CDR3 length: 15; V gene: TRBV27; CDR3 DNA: TGTGCCAGCAGTACCCGGGACAGGGGGAATCAGCCCCAGCATTTT; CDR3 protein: CASSTRDRGNQPQHF
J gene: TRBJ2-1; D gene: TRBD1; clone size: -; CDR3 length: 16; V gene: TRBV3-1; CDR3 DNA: TGTGCCAGCAGCCCAACCGGGACAGGGGGCGCGGTTTGGCAGTTCTTC; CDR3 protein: CASSPTGTGGAVWQFF